This passage covers 26 T cell receptor beta chains from one sample sequenced in a study of cytomegalovirus exposure and HLA in healthy donors. PCR was performed using 60 Vbeta and 13 Jbeta primers. Repertoires were generated with immunoSEQ multiplex PCR, while TCRdb's copy carries only in-frame clones and drops some. The profile shows 200,000 to 250,000 clones, roughly 84% of them singletons. Material for sequencing was PBMCs. The receptors originated from a man aged 45-60 years in good health and CMV-seronegative.

The CDR3 loop is CASRDRVLGNQPQHF. Written as DNA, the CDR3 is TGTGCCAGCCGGGACAGGGTTCTCGGCAATCAGCCCCAGCATTTT. The chain uses TRBV27 and TRBJ1-5; TRBD1 agrees at 9 bases. The CDR3 has 15 residues. V shed 8 bases, J shed 2 bases, and the junction held 7 bases outside the gene matches. Germline CDR1 is MNHEY and CDR2 is SMNVEV (reference sequence).

CDR3 nucleotides: TGCAGCGTTGAAGGTTGGGACAGGGGCTCCTACAATGAGCAGTTCTTC. This translates into CSVEGWDRGSYNEQFF. The chain couples TRBV29-1 to TRBJ2-1; 10 bases match TRBD1. Germline CDR1 and CDR2: SQVTM and ANQGSEA. After removal of 1 base from V and 0 bases from J, the junction contained 3 bases not matched to a gene. The CDR3 is made up of 16 amino acids.

V gene TRBV27 combines with J gene TRBJ2-7; D is unresolved. CDR1 and CDR2 (germline): MNHEY, SMNVEV (reference sequence). Trimming shortened V by 9 bases and J by 4 bases, and 13 bases separated the two germline ends. The CDR3 totals 12 residues. In DNA form, the CDR3 reads TGTGCCAGTGCCGAGACAATTTACGAGCAGTACTTC. It codes for CASAETIYEQYF.

The chain combines TRBV19 with TRBJ2-6; unclear D gene. The CDR3 has 14 residues. Per germline, CDR1 LNHDA and CDR2 SQIVND (reference sequence). The V end lost 5 bases, the J end lost 4 bases, and 9 bases lay between the germline ends. The CDR3 sequence is CASSQYAGANVLTF. The CDR3 coding sequence is TGTGCCAGTAGTCAGTACGCCGGGGCCAACGTCCTGACTTTC.

The chain combines TRBV27 with TRBJ2-7; TRBD2 aligns across 10 bases. Per germline, CDR1 MNHEY and CDR2 SMNVEV (reference sequence). The CDR3 totals 16 residues. After removal of 6 bases from V and 2 bases from J, the junction contained 10 bases not matched to a gene. The CDR3 DNA sequence: TGTGCCAGCAGCCGCCAGGCTAGCGGGAGAACCTACGAGCAGTACTTC. This sequence encodes CASSRQASGRTYEQYF.

The chain uses TRBV14 and TRBJ1-1; a weak D match, TRBD1 (6 bases). Trimming took 4 bases from V and 7 from J, leaving 13 bases between them. Germline CDR1 reads SGHDN; CDR2 reads FVKESK. This CDR3 region has 13 residues. As DNA, the CDR3 is TGTGCCAGCAGCCCCGACAGGACAAGTGAAGCTTTCTTT. Translating it yields CASSPDRTSEAFF.

V gene TRBV5-1 combines with J gene TRBJ2-2, with D tentatively TRBD1 (6 bases). Germline lookup yields CDR1 SGHRS and CDR2 YFSETQ. V dropped 4 bases and J dropped 3 bases, with 10 bases sitting between them. The CDR3 has 14 amino acids. CDR3 nucleotides: TGCGCCAGCAGCCGGACAGAAGACACCGGGGAGCTGTTTTTT. Translation gives CASSRTEDTGELFF.

V and J are TRBV2 and TRBJ1-6; D is possibly TRBD1 (6 bases). The germline V and J ends were trimmed by 1 base and 9 bases, with 10 bases remaining between them. This CDR3 is built from 14 residues. Germline CDR1 SNHLY, CDR2 FYNNEI. The CDR3, as DNA: TGTGCCAGCAGTGAAGACACAGGGAGTTCACCCCTCCACTTT. Translating it yields CASSEDTGSSPLHF.

J is TRBJ1-3 and V is TRBV4-1; 9 bases match TRBD1. The CDR3 has 15 amino acids. CDR1 MGHRA and CDR2 YSYEKL come from the germline V gene. V trimming: 6 bases; J trimming: 4 bases; junction bases outside the gene matches: 7. The CDR3 bases are TGCGCCAGCAGTCGGGACAGGGCTGAGGGAAACACCATATATTTT. It is translated as CASSRDRAEGNTIYF.

The V and J genes are TRBV5-5 and TRBJ1-5; a possible D gene is TRBD1 (5 bases). Germline lookup yields CDR1 SGHKS and CDR2 YYEKEE (reference sequence). The CDR3 covers 15 residues. V lost 0 bases, J lost 2 bases, and 9 bases lay in between. The CDR3 sequence is CASSLAIGGNQPQHF. DNA for the CDR3: TGTGCCAGCAGCTTGGCCATAGGGGGCAATCAGCCCCAGCATTTT.

The gene calls are TRBV6-5 and TRBJ2-4; 7 bases align to TRBD1. The V and J ends lost 2 bases and 6 bases, in that order; junction bases with no gene match: 1. The CDR3 totals 13 residues. In germline, CDR1 is MNHEY, CDR2 SVGAGI. The CDR3 region is CASSYGTANIQYF. CDR3 nucleotide sequence: TGTGCCAGCAGTTACGGGACAGCAAACATTCAGTACTTC.

V gene TRBV7-8 combines with J gene TRBJ2-5, with 7 bases identical to TRBD1. Per germline, CDR1 SGHVS and CDR2 FQNEAQ. This CDR3 is 15 amino acids long. J was trimmed by 5 bases and V by 5 bases; bases with no gene match: 11. The CDR3: CASSPEGARRETQYF. The CDR3 nucleotides are TGTGCCAGCAGCCCCGAGGGGGCGCGTAGGGAGACCCAGTACTTC.

This rearrangement joins TRBV20-1 to TRBJ1-2, with D possibly TRBD1 on 5 matching bases. V was shortened by 5 bases and J by 6 bases, with 7 bases between the two germline ends. This CDR3 spans 10 amino acids. The germline CDR1 and CDR2 sequences are DFQATT and SNEGSKA (reference sequence). CDR3 DNA: TGCAGTGCTGGGGCAGATGGCTACACCTTC. Encoded protein: CSAGADGYTF.

The chain couples TRBV27 to TRBJ2-2; TRBD1 agrees at 7 bases. Germline values: CDR1 MNHEY, CDR2 SMNVEV (reference sequence). With V trimmed by 6 bases and J by 6 bases, 4 bases remained unmatched. This CDR3 has 13 residues. The CDR3 DNA reads as TGTGCCAGCAGCCTCCAGGGGGCCGGGGAGCTGTTTTTT. It codes for CASSLQGAGELFF.

The chain employs TRBV27 and TRBJ1-4; 9 nucleotides align to TRBD1. The length of the CDR3 is 16 residues. Germline V lookup: CDR1 MNHEY, CDR2 SMNVEV (reference sequence). The trim removed 5 bases at V and 4 bases at J, leaving 8 bases unmatched. The CDR3 here is CASSTRTGALNEKLFF. CDR3 sequence (DNA): TGTGCCAGCAGTACCCGGACAGGGGCGCTTAATGAAAAACTGTTTTTT.

The rearrangement links TRBV5-4 to TRBJ2-7; no reliable D call. V was pared by 1 base and J by 3 bases, with 11 bases between. Per the germline V gene, CDR1 is SGHNT and CDR2 is YYREEE (reference sequence). The CDR3 loop spans 14 amino acids. The CDR3 DNA reads TGTGCCAGCAGCTTGAAAACCCCGGGCTACGAGCAGTACTTC. Translated: CASSLKTPGYEQYF.

The V gene is TRBV28, the J gene TRBJ1-5, with 7 bases that match TRBD1. The germline CDR1 and CDR2 sequences are MDHEN and SYDVKM. This CDR3 spans 14 amino acids. V lost 5 bases, J lost 3 bases, and 4 bases stayed unmatched. The DNA for the CDR3 is TGTGCCAGCAGTGCGGACAGGTTCAATCAGCCCCAGCATTTT. Protein product: CASSADRFNQPQHF.

The V and J genes are TRBV19 and TRBJ1-6; TRBD1 agrees at 9 bases. After removal of 6 bases from V and 6 bases from J, the junction contained 6 bases not matched to a gene. This CDR3 contains 15 residues. The germline V gene has CDR1 LNHDA and CDR2 SQIVND (reference sequence). CDR3 sequence reads: CASSEDRGGNSPLHF. Written as DNA, the CDR3 is TGTGCCAGTAGCGAGGACAGGGGAGGTAATTCACCCCTCCACTTT.

The gene calls are TRBV20-1 and TRBJ2-7; the match to TRBD2 covers 7 bases. The trim removed 5 bases at V and 11 bases at J, leaving 6 bases unmatched. From germline, CDR1 is DFQATT and CDR2 SNEGSKA (reference sequence). The CDR3 spans 10 residues. As DNA, the CDR3 is TGCAGTGCTGGGACTAATCCCGAGTACTTC. Translated: CSAGTNPEYF.

The chain joins TRBV28 to TRBJ1-4, with 7 bases aligning to TRBD1. V shed 5 bases, J shed 2 bases, and the junction held 5 bases outside the gene matches. The CDR3 spans 15 residues. Germline V gene data show CDR1 as MDHEN and CDR2 as SYDVKM. The CDR3: CASSPPGGTNEKLFF. The CDR3 DNA sequence: TGTGCCAGCAGTCCCCCAGGGGGGACTAATGAAAAACTGTTTTTT.

The chain links TRBV27 to TRBJ1-1, with a weak D call TRBD1 (5 bases). This CDR3 is built from 13 residues. V dropped 2 bases and J dropped 3 bases, with 7 bases sitting between them. Germline CDR1 and CDR2: MNHEY and SMNVEV (reference sequence). The CDR3 DNA reads TGTGCCAGCAGTTTAAAGGGGTACACTGAAGCTTTCTTT. Translating it yields CASSLKGYTEAFF.

The chain joins TRBV12-5 to TRBJ2-3; 7 bases are a match to TRBD2. The CDR3 is made up of 14 amino acids. Germline V CDR1 and CDR2: LGHNT, FRNRAP. The V segment lost 6 bases and the J segment 6 bases; nucleotides outside the gene matches: 9. The CDR3 sequence is CASGIGRPLDTQYF. DNA for the CDR3: TGTGCTAGTGGGATCGGGAGGCCCTTGGATACGCAGTATTTT.

This clone was recorded once. The V and J genes are TRBV9 and TRBJ2-7; 9 nucleotides agree with TRBD2. The length of the CDR3 is 15 residues. Germline V CDR1 and CDR2: SGDLS, YYNGEE. Trimming at V came to 4 bases and at J to 3 bases, leaving 8 bases not matched to a gene. This chain's CDR3 is CASSSTGTSYYEQYF. For the CDR3, the DNA is TGTGCCAGCAGCTCCACCGGGACTAGCTACTACGAGCAGTACTTC.

The gene calls are TRBV4-1 and TRBJ1-2, with 8 bases fitting TRBD1. Germline trimming cut 1 base from V and 7 bases from J; bases unmatched to any gene: 5. This CDR3 has 14 residues. In germline, CDR1 is MGHRA, CDR2 YSYEKL. CDR3 amino acids: CASSQGTGKSGYTF. In DNA form, the CDR3 reads TGCGCCAGCAGCCAAGGGACAGGGAAGAGTGGCTACACCTTC.

The V gene is TRBV7-2, the J gene TRBJ2-1; 13 bases agree with TRBD2. Germline V gene lookup returns CDR1 SGHTA and CDR2 FQGNSA. V lost 3 bases to trimming and J lost 14 bases; unmatched junction nucleotides: 13. The CDR3 runs 16 residues. The CDR3 region has the DNA TGTGCCAGCAGCTTCGGACTAGCGGGAGTAGAAGGACGCGAGTTCTTC. Translation: CASSFGLAGVEGREFF.

The chain has TRBV11-2 and TRBJ1-6, with TRBD1 identical over 7 bases. Germline V gene data show CDR1 as SGHAT and CDR2 as FQNNGV. CDR3 size: 17 residues. With V trimmed by 2 bases and J by 6 bases, 10 bases remained unmatched. CDR3 sequence: CASSLSATGSRNSPLHF. The CDR3 region has the DNA TGTGCCAGCAGCTTATCTGCGACAGGGAGTCGTAATTCACCCCTCCACTTT.